A single sample is the source of the 8 T cell receptor beta chains below, sequenced in a study of T-cell reconstitution after alpha-beta-depleted transplantation in children. Unique molecular identifiers were used in preparing the TCRbeta library. TCRdb reprocessed the PCR reads with MiXCR, giving one entry per CDR3 protein. The profile shows some 840,000 distinct CDR3 sequences, 16% of them singletons. Sequenced material: PBMCs, mostly from graft donor cells, taken 360 days after TCRalphabeta/CD19-depleted stem cell transplant. All receptors derive from a male patient younger than 18 who had a stem cell transplant for acute lymphoblastic leukemia, so the T cells may come from the graft donor.

In its sample, this clonotype was seen a few times. The chain employs TRBV4-1 and TRBJ2-1; 9 positions agree with TRBD2. V shed 2 bases, J shed 2 bases, and the junction held 4 bases outside the gene matches. In germline, CDR1 is MGHRA, CDR2 YSYEKL. The CDR3 sequence is 16 residues long. The CDR3 DNA follows: TGCGCCAGCAGCCAAACTAGCGGGCTAGCCTACAATGAGCAGTTCTTC. This codes for CASSQTSGLAYNEQFF.

In its sample, this clonotype was seen many times. V usage is TRBV9 and J usage is TRBJ1-1, with D possibly being TRBD1 (5 bases). Germline loops: CDR1 SGDLS, CDR2 YYNGEE. CDR3 length equals 15 residues. Trimming cost V 3 bases and J 0 bases, with 12 bases left between them. CDR3 in amino acids: CASSETGTVNTEAFF. The CDR3 coding sequence is TGTGCCAGCAGCGAAACCGGGACGGTGAACACTGAAGCTTTCTTT.

In its sample, this clonotype was seen many times. V and J are TRBV27 and TRBJ2-7; the D is unclear. Germline CDR1 MNHEY, CDR2 SMNVEV (reference sequence). The CDR3 consists of 13 residues. The germline V and J ends were trimmed by 0 bases and 4 bases, with 7 bases remaining between them. The CDR3 is CASSLSISYEQYF. CDR3 DNA: TGTGCCAGCAGTTTATCGATCAGTTACGAGCAGTACTTC.

The V and J genes are TRBV5-5 and TRBJ2-1; 9 nucleotides match TRBD2. The CDR3 spans 16 residues. In germline, CDR1 is SGHKS, CDR2 YYEKEE (reference sequence). V lost 3 bases, J lost 7 bases, and 11 bases stayed unmatched. CDR3 residues: CASSWGTSLAWNEQFF. The CDR3 DNA reads as TGTGCCAGCAGCTGGGGGACTAGCCTAGCCTGGAATGAGCAGTTCTTC.

This clonotype was detected ten times or more. The rearrangement uses TRBV25-1 and TRBJ1-4, with D unresolved. CDR1 and CDR2 from the germline V gene are MGHDK and SYGVNS. The length of the CDR3 is 15 residues. Trimming shortened V by 2 bases and J by 8 bases, and 15 bases separated the two germline ends. CDR3 in amino acids: CASSEGGGIGEKLFF. The CDR3 nucleotides are TGTGCCAGCAGTGAAGGAGGAGGGATTGGAGAAAAACTGTTTTTT.

The chain combines TRBV5-1 with TRBJ2-7, with D perhaps TRBD2 (6 bases). Trimming shortened V by 5 bases and J by 4 bases, and 16 bases separated the two germline ends. Germline V gene lookup returns CDR1 SGHRS and CDR2 YFSETQ. This CDR3 is 14 amino acids long. Here the CDR3 reads CASSLLATVYEQYF. The CDR3 region has the DNA TGCGCCAGCAGTCTACTAGCTACGGTATACGAGCAGTACTTC. Full variable domain (outside the CDR3, taken from reference TRBV5-1 and TRBJ2-7): KAGVTQTPRYLIKTRGQQVTLSCSPISGHRSVSWYQQTPGQGLQFLFEYFSETQRNKGNFPGRFSGRQFSNSRSEMNVSTLELGDSALYLCASSLLATVYEQYFGPGTRLTVT.

The V gene is TRBV15, the J gene TRBJ2-7; D remains unclear. Germline V CDR1 and CDR2: LNHNV, YYDKDF (reference sequence). Trimming took off 1 base at V and 4 bases at J, with 14 bases between the two ends. The CDR3 is 15 residues long. CDR3 bases: TGTGCCACCAGCAGAGTGGCAGATCCTGCGTACGAGCAGTACTTC. Amino acid sequence: CATSRVADPAYEQYF.

The chain has TRBV6-1 and TRBJ2-7, with 7 nucleotides matching TRBD1. CDR1 is MNHNS and CDR2 is SASEGT in the germline V gene. V dropped 3 bases and J dropped 3; count of bases not matched to a gene: 8. This CDR3 has 15 residues. The CDR3 coding sequence is TGTGCCAGCAGTGAGGGGACAGACCCTTTCTACGAGCAGTACTTC. It encodes CASSEGTDPFYEQYF.